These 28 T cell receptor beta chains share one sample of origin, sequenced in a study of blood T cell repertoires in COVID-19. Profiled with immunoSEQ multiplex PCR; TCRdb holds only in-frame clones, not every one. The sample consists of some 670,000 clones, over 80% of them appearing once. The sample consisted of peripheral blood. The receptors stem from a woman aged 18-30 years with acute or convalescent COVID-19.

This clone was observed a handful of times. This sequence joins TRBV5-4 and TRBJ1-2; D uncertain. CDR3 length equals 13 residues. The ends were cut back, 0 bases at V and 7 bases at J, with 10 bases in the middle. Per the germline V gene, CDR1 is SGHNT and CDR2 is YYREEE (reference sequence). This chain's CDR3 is CASSLAAGGGYTF. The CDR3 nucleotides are TGTGCCAGCAGCTTGGCGGCAGGTGGTGGCTACACCTTC.

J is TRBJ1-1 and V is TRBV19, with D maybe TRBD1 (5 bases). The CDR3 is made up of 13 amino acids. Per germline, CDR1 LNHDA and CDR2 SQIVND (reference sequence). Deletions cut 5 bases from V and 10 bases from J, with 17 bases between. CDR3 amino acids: CASSRADGAGAFF. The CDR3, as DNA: TGTGCCAGTAGTCGAGCCGATGGGGCAGGAGCTTTCTTT.

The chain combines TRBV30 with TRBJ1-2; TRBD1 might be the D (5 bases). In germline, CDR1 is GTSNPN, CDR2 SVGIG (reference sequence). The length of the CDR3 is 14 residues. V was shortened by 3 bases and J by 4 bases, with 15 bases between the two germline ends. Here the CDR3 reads CAWRTPGGSYGYTF. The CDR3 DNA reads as TGTGCCTGGAGGACGCCCGGGGGGAGCTATGGCTACACCTTC.

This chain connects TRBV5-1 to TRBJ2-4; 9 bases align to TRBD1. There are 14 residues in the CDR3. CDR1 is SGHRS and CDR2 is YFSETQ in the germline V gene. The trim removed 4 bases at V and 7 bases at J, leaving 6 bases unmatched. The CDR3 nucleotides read TGCGCCAGCAGCCCACCCGGGACAGGGAACATTCAGTACTTC. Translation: CASSPPGTGNIQYF.

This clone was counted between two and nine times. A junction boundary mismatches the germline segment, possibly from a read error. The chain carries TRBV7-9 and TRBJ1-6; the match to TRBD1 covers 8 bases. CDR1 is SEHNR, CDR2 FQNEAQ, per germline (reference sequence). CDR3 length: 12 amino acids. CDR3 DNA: TGCGCTACAGGGGGCTATAATTCACCCCTCCACTTT. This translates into CATGGYNSPLHF. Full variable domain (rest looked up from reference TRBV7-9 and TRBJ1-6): DTGVSQNPRHKITKRGQNVTFRCDPISEHNRLYWYRQTLGQGPEFLTYFQNEAQLEKSRLLSDRFSAERPKGSFSTLEIQRTEQGDSAMYLCATGGYNSPLHFGNGTRLTVT.

For the CDR3, the DNA is TGCGCCAGCAGCTTACCTACAGCAGGTTATGGCTACACCTTC. This encodes CASSLPTAGYGYTF. The chain recombines TRBV5-1 with TRBJ1-2; D not certain. Deletions cut 2 bases from V and 5 bases from J, with 13 bases between. The CDR3 is 14 residues long. CDR1 and CDR2 from the germline V gene are SGHRS and YFSETQ.

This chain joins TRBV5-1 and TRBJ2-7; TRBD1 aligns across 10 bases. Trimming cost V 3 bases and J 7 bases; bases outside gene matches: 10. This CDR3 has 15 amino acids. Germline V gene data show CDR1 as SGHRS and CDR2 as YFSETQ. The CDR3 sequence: CASSYRDRGAGEQYF. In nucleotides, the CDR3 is TGCGCCAGCAGCTACCGGGACAGGGGAGCGGGGGAGCAGTACTTC.

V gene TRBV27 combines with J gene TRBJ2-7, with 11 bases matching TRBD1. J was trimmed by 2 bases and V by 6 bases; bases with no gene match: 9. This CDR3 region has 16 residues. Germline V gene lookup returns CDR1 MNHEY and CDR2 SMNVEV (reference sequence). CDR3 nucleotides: TGTGCCAGCAGGATGGGCGGACAGGGGGCTGCCTACGAGCAGTACTTC. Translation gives CASRMGGQGAAYEQYF.

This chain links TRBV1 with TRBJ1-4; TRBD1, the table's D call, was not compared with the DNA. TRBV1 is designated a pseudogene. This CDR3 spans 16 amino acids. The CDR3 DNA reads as TGCACCAGCAGCCAAGAGGAGACAGGGCCCAGGGAAAAACTGTTTTTT. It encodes CTSSQEETGPREKLFF.

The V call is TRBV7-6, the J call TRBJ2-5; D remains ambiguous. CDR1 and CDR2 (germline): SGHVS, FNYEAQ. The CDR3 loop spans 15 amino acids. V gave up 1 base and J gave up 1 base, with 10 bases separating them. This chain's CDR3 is CASSLGSLTQETQYF. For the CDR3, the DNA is TGTGCCAGCAGCTTAGGGTCGCTAACCCAAGAGACCCAGTACTTC.

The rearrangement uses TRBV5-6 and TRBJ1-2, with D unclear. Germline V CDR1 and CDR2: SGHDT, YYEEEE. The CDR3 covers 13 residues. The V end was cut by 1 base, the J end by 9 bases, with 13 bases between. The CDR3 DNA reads TGTGCCAGCAGCTTGCCCCAGGTACAGAGCTACACCTTC. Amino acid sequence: CASSLPQVQSYTF.

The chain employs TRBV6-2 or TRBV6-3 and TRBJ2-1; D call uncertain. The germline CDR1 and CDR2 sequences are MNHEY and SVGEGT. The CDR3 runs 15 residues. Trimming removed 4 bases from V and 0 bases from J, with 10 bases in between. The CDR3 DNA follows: TGTGCCAGCAGTTCCCCCTTTAGCTCCTACAATGAGCAGTTCTTC. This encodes CASSSPFSSYNEQFF.

In DNA, the CDR3 is TGTGCCAGCAGCTTCAGGGGCCGGAATGATGGCTACACCTTC. This sequence encodes CASSFRGRNDGYTF. The chain carries TRBV11-2 and TRBJ1-2; D is perhaps TRBD1 (6 bases). Germline V gene lookup returns CDR1 SGHAT and CDR2 FQNNGV. Trimming shortened V by 3 bases and J by 6 bases, and 14 bases separated the two germline ends. CDR3 length: 14 amino acids. The full variable domain, in which reference TRBV11-2 and TRBJ1-2 provide the parts outside the CDR3, is EAGVAQSPRYKIIEKRQSVAFWCNPISGHATLYWYQQILGQGPKLLIQFQNNGVVDDSQLPKDRFSAERLKGVDSTLKIQPAKLEDSAVYLCASSFRGRNDGYTFGSGTRLTVV.

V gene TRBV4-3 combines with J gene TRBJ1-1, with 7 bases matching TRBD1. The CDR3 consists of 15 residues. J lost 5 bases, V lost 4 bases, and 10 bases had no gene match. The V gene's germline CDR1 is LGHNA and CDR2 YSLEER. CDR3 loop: CASSRVDRVRTEAFF. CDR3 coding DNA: TGCGCCAGCAGCCGGGTCGACAGGGTGCGGACTGAAGCTTTCTTT.

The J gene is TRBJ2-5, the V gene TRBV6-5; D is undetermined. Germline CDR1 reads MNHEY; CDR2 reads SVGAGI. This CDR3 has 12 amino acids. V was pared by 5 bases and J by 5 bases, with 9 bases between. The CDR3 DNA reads TGTGCCAGCAGTCCCCCGTTGGAGACCCAGTACTTC. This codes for CASSPPLETQYF.

The CDR3 reads CASSLSAARVTEAFF. CDR3 nucleotides: TGTGCCAGCAGTTTATCGGCGGCTCGTGTCACTGAAGCTTTCTTT. This chain links TRBV28 with TRBJ1-1; D call uncertain. V lost 1 base and J 4 bases, leaving 13 bases between the germline ends. The CDR3 is 15 amino acids. Germline CDR1 and CDR2: MDHEN and SYDVKM.

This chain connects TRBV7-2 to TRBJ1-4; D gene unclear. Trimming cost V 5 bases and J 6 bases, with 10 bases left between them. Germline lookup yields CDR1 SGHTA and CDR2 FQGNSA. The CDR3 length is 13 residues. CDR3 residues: CASSTRPHEKLFF. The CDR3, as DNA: TGTGCCAGCAGCACTAGACCCCATGAAAAACTGTTTTTT.

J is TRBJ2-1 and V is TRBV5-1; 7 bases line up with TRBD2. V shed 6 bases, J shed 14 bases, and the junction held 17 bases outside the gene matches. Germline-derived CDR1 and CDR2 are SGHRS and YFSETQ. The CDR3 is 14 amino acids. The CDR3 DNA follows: TGCGCCAGCACGGCGGGAGACGAACCTACAATGAAGTTCTTC. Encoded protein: CASTAGDEPTMKFF.

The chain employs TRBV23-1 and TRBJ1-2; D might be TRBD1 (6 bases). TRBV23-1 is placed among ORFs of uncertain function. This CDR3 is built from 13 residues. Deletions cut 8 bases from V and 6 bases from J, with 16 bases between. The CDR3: CASRGAGDNGYTF. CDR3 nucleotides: TGCGCCAGCCGGGGGGCAGGGGACAATGGCTACACCTTC.

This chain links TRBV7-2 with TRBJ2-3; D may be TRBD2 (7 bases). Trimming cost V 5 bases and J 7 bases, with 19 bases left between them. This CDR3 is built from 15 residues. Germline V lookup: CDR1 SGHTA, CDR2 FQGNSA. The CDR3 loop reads CASSPGGGGRHTQYF. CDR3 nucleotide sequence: TGTGCCAGCAGCCCCGGTGGGGGGGGCCGTCATACGCAGTATTTT.

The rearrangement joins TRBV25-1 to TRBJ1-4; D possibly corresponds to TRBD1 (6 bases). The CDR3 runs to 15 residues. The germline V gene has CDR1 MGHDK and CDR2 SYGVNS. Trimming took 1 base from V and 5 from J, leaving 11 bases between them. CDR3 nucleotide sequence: TGTGCCAGCAGTGAATTAAGGGGGGGGAATGAAAAACTGTTTTTT. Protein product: CASSELRGGNEKLFF.

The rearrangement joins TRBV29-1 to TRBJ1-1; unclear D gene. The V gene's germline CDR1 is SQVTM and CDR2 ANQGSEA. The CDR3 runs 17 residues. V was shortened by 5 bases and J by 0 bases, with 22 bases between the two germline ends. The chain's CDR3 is CSVSSGIPGLVNTEAFF. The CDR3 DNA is TGCAGCGTTTCTTCCGGGATCCCCGGGTTGGTGAACACTGAAGCTTTCTTT.

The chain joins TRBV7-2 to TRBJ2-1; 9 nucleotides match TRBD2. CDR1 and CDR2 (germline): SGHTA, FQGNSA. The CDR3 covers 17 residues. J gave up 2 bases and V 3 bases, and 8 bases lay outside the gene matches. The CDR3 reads CASSFRRGGGAYNEQFF. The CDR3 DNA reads TGTGCCAGCAGCTTCAGGCGCGGGGGGGGTGCCTACAATGAGCAGTTCTTC.

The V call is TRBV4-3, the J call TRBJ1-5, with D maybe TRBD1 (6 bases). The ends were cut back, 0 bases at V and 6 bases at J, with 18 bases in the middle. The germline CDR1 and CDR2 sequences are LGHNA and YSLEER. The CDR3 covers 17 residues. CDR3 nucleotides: TGCGCCAGCAGCCAAGATCGGTCCACAGGGTGGTCTCAGCCCCAGCATTTT. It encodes CASSQDRSTGWSQPQHF.

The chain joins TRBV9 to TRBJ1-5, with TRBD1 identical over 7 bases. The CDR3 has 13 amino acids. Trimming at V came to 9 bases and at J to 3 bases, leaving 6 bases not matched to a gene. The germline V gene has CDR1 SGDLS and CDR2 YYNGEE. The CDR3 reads CAITGVLNQPQHF. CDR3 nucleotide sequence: TGTGCCATTACAGGGGTCCTCAATCAGCCCCAGCATTTT.

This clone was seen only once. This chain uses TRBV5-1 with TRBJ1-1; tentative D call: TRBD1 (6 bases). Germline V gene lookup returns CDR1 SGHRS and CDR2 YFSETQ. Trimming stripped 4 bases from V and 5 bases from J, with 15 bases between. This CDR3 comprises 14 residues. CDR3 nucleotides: TGCGCCAGCAGCGGGGGTACCACAGGGACTGAAGCTTTCTTT. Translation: CASSGGTTGTEAFF.

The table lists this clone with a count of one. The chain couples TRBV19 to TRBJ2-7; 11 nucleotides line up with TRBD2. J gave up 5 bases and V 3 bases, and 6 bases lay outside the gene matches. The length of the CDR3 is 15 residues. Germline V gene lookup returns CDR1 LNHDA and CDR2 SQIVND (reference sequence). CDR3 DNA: TGTGCCAGTAGTATCTCGACTAGCGGGGAAAACGAGCAGTACTTC. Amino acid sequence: CASSISTSGENEQYF.

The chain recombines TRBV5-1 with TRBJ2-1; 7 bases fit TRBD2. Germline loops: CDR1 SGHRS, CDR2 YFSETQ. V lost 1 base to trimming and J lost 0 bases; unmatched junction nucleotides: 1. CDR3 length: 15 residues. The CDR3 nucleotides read TGCGCCAGCAGCTTGCCGGGGGGCTCCTACAATGAGCAGTTCTTC. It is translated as CASSLPGGSYNEQFF. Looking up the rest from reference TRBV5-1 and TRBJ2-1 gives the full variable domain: KAGVTQTPRYLIKTRGQQVTLSCSPISGHRSVSWYQQTPGQGLQFLFEYFSETQRNKGNFPGRFSGRQFSNSRSEMNVSTLELGDSALYLCASSLPGGSYNEQFFGPGTRLTVL.